Listed below are T cell receptor beta chains from one sample, sequenced in a study of PD-L1 blockade in urothelial cancer. The table came from immunoSEQ multiplex PCR; TCRdb's copy has only in-frame clones and leaves some out. The sample lists roughly 45,000 clones; roughly four fifths were seen once. The material was PBMCs, obtained around atezolizumab (anti-PD-L1) treatment. The origin of the receptors is a man aged 55 to 70 with urothelial cancer. CDR3s include the opening cysteine and the closing phenylalanine or tryptophan. A D gene is named only where the DNA matches it firmly. Size tells how often a clone was seen (once, few, many) or the class of an expanded clone, and some rows leave it out.

J gene: TRBJ2-1
D gene: TRBD1
V gene: TRBV19
clone size: once
CDR3 protein: CASSISGLTGTGSYNEQFF
CDR3 DNA: TGTGCCAGTAGTATCTCTGGTTTAACCGGGACAGGTTCCTACAATGAGCAGTTCTTC

J gene: TRBJ1-5
D gene: TRBD1
V gene: TRBV9
clone size: few
CDR3 protein: CASSVGQGDQPQHF
CDR3 DNA: TGTGCCAGCAGCGTGGGACAGGGCGATCAGCCCCAGCATTTT

J gene: TRBJ1-1
D gene: TRBD1
V gene: TRBV2
clone size: medium-sized
CDR3 protein: CASSEDRGRGTEAFF
CDR3 DNA: TGTGCCAGCAGTGAAGACAGGGGGCGAGGCACTGAAGCTTTCTTT

J gene: TRBJ2-1
D gene: TRBD2
V gene: TRBV7-2
clone size: .
CDR3 protein: CASSLVGTSDYEQFF
CDR3 DNA: TGTGCCAGCAGCTTAGTCGGGACTAGCGATTATGAGCAGTTCTTC

J gene: TRBJ2-2
D gene: TRBD2
V gene: TRBV7-9
clone size: .
CDR3 protein: CASSYRTPGRTGELFF
CDR3 DNA: TGTGCCAGCAGCTACCGGACCCCCGGGAGGACCGGGGAGCTGTTTTTT

J gene: TRBJ1-1
D gene: TRBD1
V gene: TRBV6-5
clone size: .
CDR3 protein: CASSYSRGGQAAEAFF
CDR3 DNA: TGTGCCAGCAGTTACTCGCGGGGGGGACAGGCGGCTGAAGCTTTCTTT

J gene: TRBJ2-7
D gene: .
V gene: TRBV6-5
clone size: .
CDR3 protein: CASSYSGDSNEQYF
CDR3 DNA: TGTGCCAGCAGTTACTCCGGGGACTCAAACGAGCAGTACTTC

J gene: TRBJ1-3
D gene: .
V gene: TRBV18
clone size: .
CDR3 protein: CASSPNRDSGNTIYF
CDR3 DNA: TGTGCCAGCTCACCAAACAGGGACTCTGGAAACACCATATATTTT

J gene: TRBJ2-6
D gene: .
V gene: TRBV19
clone size: once
CDR3 protein: CASSISSGANVLTF
CDR3 DNA: TGTGCCAGTAGTATCTCCTCTGGGGCCAACGTCCTGACTTTC

J gene: TRBJ2-1
D gene: TRBD2
V gene: TRBV7-2
clone size: .
CDR3 protein: CASSLVSTSGDNEQFF
CDR3 DNA: TGTGCCAGCAGCTTAGTCTCGACTAGCGGTGACAATGAGCAGTTCTTC

J gene: TRBJ2-3
D gene: .
V gene: TRBV2
clone size: .
CDR3 protein: CASRQNPLTQYF
CDR3 DNA: TGTGCCAGCAGACAGAACCCGCTTACGCAGTATTTT

J gene: TRBJ1-6
D gene: .
V gene: TRBV6-5
clone size: once
CDR3 protein: CASRRSSYNSPLHF
CDR3 DNA: TGTGCCAGCAGGCGGAGCTCCTATAATTCACCCCTCCACTTT

J gene: TRBJ2-2
D gene: TRBD2
V gene: TRBV29-1
clone size: few
CDR3 protein: CSVATSGGALGELFF
CDR3 DNA: TGCAGCGTGGCGACTAGCGGGGGGGCGCTCGGGGAGCTGTTTTTT

J gene: TRBJ1-2
D gene: TRBD1
V gene: TRBV2
clone size: .
CDR3 protein: CATTLTGQGGGYTF
CDR3 DNA: TGTGCCACGACATTGACAGGACAGGGAGGTGGCTACACCTTC

J gene: TRBJ2-3
D gene: .
V gene: TRBV5-1
clone size: .
CDR3 protein: CASSPDSHDTQYF
CDR3 DNA: TGCGCCAGCAGCCCCGATAGCCATGATACGCAGTATTTT

J gene: TRBJ2-1
D gene: .
V gene: TRBV11-2
clone size: .
CDR3 protein: CASSLDAGSHNEQFF
CDR3 DNA: TGTGCCAGCAGCTTAGATGCAGGGTCGCACAATGAGCAGTTCTTC

J gene: TRBJ2-3
D gene: TRBD2
V gene: TRBV9
clone size: .
CDR3 protein: CASSVATAGDTQYF
CDR3 DNA: TGTGCCAGCAGCGTAGCTACAGCGGGGGATACGCAGTATTTT

J gene: TRBJ2-7
D gene: .
V gene: TRBV5-5
clone size: .
CDR3 protein: CASSLGVLGEGYEQYF
CDR3 DNA: TGTGCCAGCAGCTTGGGGGTCTTAGGGGAAGGCTACGAGCAGTACTTC

J gene: TRBJ2-5
D gene: .
V gene: TRBV10-3
clone size: .
CDR3 protein: CAISERSSGQETQYF
CDR3 DNA: TGTGCCATCAGTGAGCGTAGTAGCGGTCAGGAGACCCAGTACTTC

J gene: TRBJ2-1
D gene: TRBD2
V gene: TRBV29-1
clone size: .
CDR3 protein: CSVAQGRGGLEQFF
CDR3 DNA: TGCAGCGTCGCCCAAGGGCGGGGGGGCCTTGAGCAGTTCTTC

J gene: TRBJ2-3
D gene: TRBD2
V gene: TRBV11-1
clone size: .
CDR3 protein: CASRKRLATDTQYF
CDR3 DNA: TGTGCCAGCAGGAAGAGACTAGCTACAGATACGCAGTATTTT

J gene: TRBJ2-1
D gene: .
V gene: TRBV18
clone size: .
CDR3 protein: CASSPPRDNLDNEQFF
CDR3 DNA: TGTGCCAGCTCACCACCGCGGGATAATCTTGACAATGAGCAGTTCTTC

J gene: TRBJ1-5
D gene: .
V gene: TRBV6-1
clone size: .
CDR3 protein: CASSETYGLNQPQHF
CDR3 DNA: TGTGCCAGCAGTGAAACTTATGGGCTCAATCAGCCCCAGCATTTT

J gene: TRBJ1-1
D gene: .
V gene: TRBV6-5
clone size: .
CDR3 protein: CATQGTGGDTEAFF
CDR3 DNA: TGTGCCACTCAGGGTACGGGGGGGGACACTGAAGCTTTCTTT

J gene: TRBJ2-3
D gene: .
V gene: TRBV6-5
clone size: .
CDR3 protein: CASSPMGAADTQYF
CDR3 DNA: TGTGCCAGCAGTCCTATGGGGGCGGCAGATACGCAGTATTTT

J gene: TRBJ2-7
D gene: .
V gene: TRBV30
clone size: .
CDR3 protein: CAWSWGGDSYEQYF
CDR3 DNA: TGTGCCTGGAGTTGGGGGGGCGACTCCTACGAGCAGTACTTC

J gene: TRBJ2-7
D gene: TRBD1
V gene: TRBV6-1
clone size: .
CDR3 protein: CASTLPGQGAGEQYF
CDR3 DNA: TGTGCCAGCACCTTGCCGGGACAGGGGGCAGGTGAGCAGTACTTC